This note documents a single T cell receptor (beta chain) sequence. It lacks a known antigen. Base qualities are not recorded, but no much larger clone differs from it by a single base. TCR CDR3 regions were amplified from genomic DNA by multiplex PCR using the deep immunoSEQ assay. Genomic DNA extracted from each cell subset was distributed evenly over all wells of several immunoSEQ 96-well plates, and each plate served as one replicate. Each replicate PCR for sorted subsets received around 210 ng genomic DNA, equal to tens of thousands of T cell genomes. The purified libraries were quantified using a Qubit 3.0 fluorometer, sized with a Bioanalyzer 2100, and then quantified again using the KAPA Library Quantification kit. Every immunoSEQ 96-well plate was sequenced on a dedicated single-read 150-cycle Illumina NextSeq 550 flow cell. Concerning the study's data processing: Because the immunoSEQ output held only junctional sequences and lacked quality scores, the filtering could not match the filtering applied to full-length reads. Sequences were annotated with PyIR, a Python wrapper for IgBLAST v1.9, using IMGT germline references to assign V/J genes and CDR3. Any read was removed if the V/J assignment was weak (E-value above 1e-6), the CDR3 was missing, or the read contained stop codons, out-of-frame junctions, or ambiguous translated residues. V3J clonotypes were defined as sequences sharing an identical inferred V gene, J gene, and CDR3 amino acid sequence. Percentage overlap between repertoires was computed as shared unique clonotypes divided by the size of the smaller repertoire. RTK rarefaction, the Chao1 estimator, and Recon v2.1 estimates of unobserved clonotypes were used to assess repertoire richness. OLGA was used to compute generation probabilities for all TCRbeta clonotypes that the gDNA method yielded from a few donors. The table comes from immuneACCESS by way of TCRdb, which keeps in-frame sequences with V and J called. Part of the clones is missing from these tables; in studies checked, under half for an unresolved V gene and the rest for unknown reasons. V, J and clone size reflect that table, while D and trimming were determined from the DNA. The sample table shows 2 million to 3 million clones, and 90% to 95% are seen once. The ten largest clonotypes hold roughly 0.14% of the sample.

The CDR3, cysteine through phenylalanine, is 19 amino acids long. The CDR3 DNA has 57 bases and is translated from base 1. From a lookup of the germline V gene, CDR1 and CDR2 are SGHTA and FQGNSA. Here V drops 4 bases and J drops 4 bases, and the junction holds 18 bases not matched to any gene. The data were obtained in a study of shared clonotypes between healthy human individuals (dated by TCRdb to 2019 to 2021). For the study in its entirety: A few men and two women, aged 18 to 49 years, made up the cohort. For each donor, CD4 naive and CD4 memory were each given three plates, CD8 naive was given two plates, and CD8 memory was given one plate. To estimate repertoire size and how much clonotype sharing occurs between individuals, the study deeply sequenced the blood TCR repertoires of about five healthy adults. To increase sequencing depth and limit assay-specific biases, different laboratories used diverse techniques to prepare libraries and sequence TCR repertoires. Each donor's leukapheresis produced roughly between roughly 0.9 and 9 billion PBMCs. What the study reported, not specific to this receptor: Naive subsets generally had larger estimated clonotype richness than memory subsets did. Pairwise subsampling indicated that sequencing depth was expected to affect the degree of clonotype sharing among donors. Compared with non-shared clonotypes, the clonotypes found in all four sorted-subset donors had higher generation probabilities. Sampling was restricted to blood, and TCR repertoires in tissues likely differ from the TCR repertoires found in blood. Incomplete sequencing was indicated by rarefaction of sorted-subset datasets, despite the large sequencing depth. The small number of donors limited the genetic and exposure-history diversity represented. Across a handful of donors, 5% to 6% of naive CD4, approximately 3.6% of naive CD8, 2% to 2.5% of memory CD4, and approximately 0.42% of memory CD8 clonotypes were shared.

The donors were healthy, HIV-negative adults with no recently reported acute infections or vaccinations. Every donor was a Caucasian adult residing in Nashville, Tennessee, USA. CD4+ T cells were enriched by magnetic negative selection, after which naive cells were positively selected on CD45RA and the negative fraction was taken as the memory subset. Blood was obtained by leukapheresis, after which PBMCs were separated by Ficoll-Histopaque density gradient centrifugation and cryopreserved in liquid nitrogen vapor phase. Analytical flow cytometry was used to check the purity and quantity of each magnetically sorted T cell population. Genomic DNA was isolated from each sorted fraction and quantified by UV absorbance on a Nanodrop 2000c.

What was sequenced was naive CD4+ T cells sorted from blood. The sample's cell subset or site label is to be understood as: CD45RA+ positively selected. This chain joins TRBV7-2 to TRBJ1-2; TRBD1 fits 10 bases in the junction. This sequence was found in a man aged 18 to 30 in good health. CDR3 region: CASSYQTGGQLAGLYGYTF. The DNA reads as follows: TGTGCCAGCAGCTACCAGACAGGGGGCCAGCTAGCTGGCCTCTATGGCTACACCTTC. Beyond the CDR3, the reference TRBV7-2 and TRBJ1-2 genes provide the residues; the full variable domain reads: GAGVSQSPSNKVTEKGKDVELRCDPISGHTALYWYRQSLGQGLEFLIYFQGNSAPDKSGLPSDRFSAERTGGSVSTLTIQRTQQEDSAVYLCASSYQTGGQLAGLYGYTFGSGTRLTVV.